A selection of T cell receptor beta chains follows, all from one sample in a study of blood T cell repertoires in COVID-19. Repertoires were generated with immunoSEQ multiplex PCR, while TCRdb's copy carries only in-frame clones and drops some. The repertoire has 220,000 or so clones, less than 90% of them found once; the top ten carry 4% to 6%. Sequenced sample: peripheral blood. These receptor sequences come from an older woman who had recovered from COVID-19. CDR3s include the opening cysteine and the closing phenylalanine or tryptophan. D genes are given only for firm matches. Expanded clones are given a class, and other clones once, few, many or no size at all.

d_call j_call clone_size v_call cdr3_aa cdr3_nt
NA TRBJ1-2 NA TRBV6-5 CASSRQPDYGYTF TGTGCCAGCAGTAGACAACCCGACTATGGCTACACCTTC
NA TRBJ2-5 NA TRBV6-6 CASSSLGQQETQYF TGTGCCAGCAGTTCCCTAGGCCAGCAAGAGACCCAGTACTTC
NA TRBJ2-5 NA TRBV4-1 CASSQSRWAPSGQQETQYF TGCGCCAGCAGCCAAAGCCGATGGGCGCCCAGCGGCCAACAAGAGACCCAGTACTTC
NA TRBJ1-2 few TRBV14 CASSLGWRDISGYTF TGTGCCAGCAGCCTCGGTTGGAGGGATATTAGTGGCTACACCTTC
NA TRBJ2-7 NA TRBV7-9 CASSNRATYEQYF TGTGCCAGCAGCAACAGGGCTACCTACGAGCAGTACTTC
TRBD2 TRBJ2-1 NA TRBV12-5 CASVHGLAPYNEQFF TGTGCTAGTGTTCACGGACTAGCCCCCTACAATGAGCAGTTCTTC
NA TRBJ1-1 few TRBV7-3 CASSSQENTEAFF TGTGCCAGCAGCTCACAGGAGAACACTGAAGCTTTCTTT
NA TRBJ1-1 few TRBV5-1 CASSLGRDTEAFF TGCGCCAGCAGCTTGGGCAGGGACACTGAAGCTTTCTTT
TRBD1 TRBJ1-5 NA TRBV6-1 CASMQGVYSNQPQHF TGTGCCAGCATGCAGGGGGTCTATAGCAATCAGCCCCAGCATTTT
NA TRBJ2-2 NA TRBV10-3 CAISDRQGYTGELFF TGTGCCATCAGTGACAGGCAGGGTTACACCGGGGAGCTGTTTTTT
TRBD2 TRBJ2-2 NA TRBV10-1 CASTRTSGGEGRGELFF TGCGCCAGCACCAGGACTAGCGGGGGCGAAGGTCGTGGGGAGCTGTTTTTT
NA TRBJ2-5 few TRBV12-5 CASGLIGAQYF TGTGCTAGTGGTTTGATAGGGGCCCAGTACTTC
TRBD2 TRBJ2-3 NA TRBV7-6 CASSKRTSGGGTDTQYF TGTGCCAGCAGCAAGAGGACTAGCGGGGGGGGAACAGATACGCAGTATTTT
NA TRBJ2-7 NA TRBV19 CASSKTGTRGEQYF TGTGCCAGTAGTAAAACCGGGACTCGGGGCGAGCAGTACTTC
TRBD1 TRBJ2-3 NA TRBV24-1 CATSVTGATDTQYF TGTGCCACCAGTGTCACAGGGGCCACAGATACGCAGTATTTT
TRBD2 TRBJ2-7 NA TRBV12-3/TRBV12-4 CASNIGGADEQYF TGTGCCAGCAACATCGGGGGGGCCGACGAGCAGTACTTC
TRBD1 TRBJ2-5 NA TRBV7-2 CASSQDRGQETQYF TGTGCCAGCAGCCAGGACAGGGGACAAGAGACCCAGTACTTC
TRBD2 TRBJ2-1 NA TRBV18 CASSRGTSARNEQFF TGTGCCAGCTCACGCGGGACTAGCGCCCGCAATGAGCAGTTCTTC
NA TRBJ2-5 NA TRBV5-1 CASSFRQLQETQYF TGCGCCAGCAGCTTCCGACAGCTCCAAGAGACCCAGTACTTC
NA TRBJ2-1 NA TRBV5-8 CASSLRGGSYNEQFF TGTGCCAGCAGCTTGAGAGGCGGGTCCTACAATGAGCAGTTCTTC
TRBD1 TRBJ1-4 NA TRBV14 CASSPGGTEKLFF TGTGCCAGCAGTCCAGGGGGCACGGAAAAACTGTTTTTT
NA TRBJ1-1 many TRBV23-1 CASSQSARMITEAFF TGCGCCAGCAGTCAATCGGCCAGGATGATCACTGAAGCTTTCTTT
NA TRBJ1-4 NA TRBV27 CASSPWDTEKLFF TGTGCCAGCAGTCCCTGGGACACCGAAAAACTGTTTTTT
TRBD1 TRBJ2-1 few TRBV19 CASTGQGKLEQFF TGTGCCAGTACAGGACAGGGTAAATTGGAGCAGTTCTTC
NA TRBJ2-3 NA TRBV9 CASGPGVSTDTQYF TGTGCCAGCGGTCCGGGGGTCAGCACAGATACGCAGTATTTT
NA TRBJ1-5 NA TRBV4-2 CASSQQGWAQPQHF TGTGCCAGCAGCCAGCAGGGGTGGGCTCAGCCCCAGCATTTT
TRBD1 TRBJ2-3 NA TRBV19 CASDQGARYGTDTQYF TGTGCCAGTGACCAGGGGGCGCGATATGGCACAGATACGCAGTATTTT
TRBD1 TRBJ2-2 few TRBV13 CASSLSPQGAHTGELFF TGTGCCAGCAGCTTAAGTCCCCAGGGGGCACACACCGGGGAGCTGTTTTTT
NA TRBJ1-1 NA TRBV2 CASSTQGGNTEAFF TGTGCCAGCAGTACTCAGGGTGGGAACACTGAAGCTTTCTTT
NA TRBJ2-5 NA TRBV2 CASSEERETQYF TGTGCCAGCAGTGAGGAGAGAGAGACCCAGTACTTC
TRBD2 TRBJ2-5 NA TRBV5-1 CASSLGSGGAQETQYF TGCGCCAGCAGCTTGGGTAGCGGGGGGGCGCAGGAGACCCAGTACTTC
TRBD1 TRBJ2-5 many TRBV4-1 CASSQDRDRGQETQYF TGCGCCAGCAGCCAAGATCGGGACAGGGGGCAAGAGACCCAGTACTTC
TRBD2 TRBJ2-5 NA TRBV7-2 CASSLTSGGETQYF TGTGCCAGCAGCTTAACTAGCGGGGGAGAGACCCAGTACTTC